This TCR beta chain originates from a study of T-cell reconstitution after alpha-beta-depleted transplantation in children. Points from the study as a whole: Several hundred rapidly expanded clones from non-depleted graft cells reportedly supplied alpha-beta T cells about two months post-transplant. Counts and diversity of T cells one year after transplant came mostly from newly produced T cells.

Preparation of the TCRbeta library involved a method that used unique molecular identifiers. TCRdb ran MiXCR on the PCR reads and lists one entry per CDR3 protein. The sample yields about 980,000 distinct CDR3 sequences, under 30% seen once. As to this clonotype: Antigen unknown.

This CDR3 has 14 amino acids. Germline V gene data show CDR1 as SGHVS and CDR2 as FQNEAQ. V lost 4 bases to trimming and J lost 3 bases, with 11 bases between them. Sequenced here: PBMCs, mostly from graft donor cells, sampled 360 days after TCRalphabeta/CD19-depleted stem cell transplant. J is TRBJ2-3 and V is TRBV7-8, with a weak D call TRBD1 (6 bases). The sequence was obtained from a boy under two years old who had a stem cell transplant for SCID, so the T cells may come from the graft donor. CDR3 residues: CASSWFDRTDTQYF. The CDR3 nucleotides are TGTGCCAGCAGCTGGTTTGACAGGACAGATACGCAGTATTTT.